This note documents a single TCR beta chain sequence. Its specificity is unknown. The data originate from a study of Tregs in tolerant kidney transplant recipients. Study findings and constraints: The most relevant donor-specific Treg TCRbeta repertoire apparently came from expansion with activated donor B cells. Biological reproducibility was not directly addressed, but technical replication error appeared minimal.

Germline V CDR1 and CDR2: SGHRS, YFSETQ. The trim removed 0 bases at V and 0 bases at J, leaving 6 bases unmatched. This CDR3 contains 17 residues. The method was immunoSEQ multiplex PCR; TCRdb's version includes in-frame clones alone and lacks a portion of them. Seen here are 200,000 to 300,000 clones, around 81% observed once, and the top ten hold around 0.64%. The chain has TRBV5-1 and TRBJ2-3; TRBD2 aligns across 8 bases. This receptor was obtained from a human donor in good health. Sequenced material: CD4+ T cells from blood. CDR3 bases: TGCGCCAGCAGCTTGGGCACTAGCGGACGGAGCACAGATACGCAGTATTTT. It encodes CASSLGTSGRSTDTQYF.